This is a list of T cell receptor beta chains from one sample in a study of cytomegalovirus exposure and HLA in healthy donors. Measured with immunoSEQ multiplex PCR; TCRdb has only the in-frame clones, and not every one. The sample carries some 130,000 clones, 65% to 85% recorded once. The specimen was PBMCs. The receptors were sampled from a boy aged 5 to 17 in good health and CMV-seronegative. Both conserved end residues are part of each CDR3. The D gene is left open where the match is weak. The size entry is marked missing in some rows and otherwise reads once, few, many or a size class.

D gene	V gene	clone size	J gene	CDR3 DNA	CDR3 protein
.	TRBV5-4	.	TRBJ2-7	TGTGCCAGCAGCCCCAACAGGGATCTTCTGGACGAGCAGTACTTC	CASSPNRDLLDEQYF
TRBD1	TRBV5-1	.	TRBJ1-5	TGCGCCAGCAGCTTGGACAGGGGGGACAATCAGCCCCAGCATTTT	CASSLDRGDNQPQHF
.	TRBV27	.	TRBJ2-7	TGTGCCAGCCGGTCGACAGGAGAAATATACGAGCAGTACTTC	CASRSTGEIYEQYF
.	TRBV4-3	.	TRBJ1-2	TGCGCCAGCAGCCGGCAGGCAGGGGTTGGTGTCAACTATGGCTACACCTTC	CASSRQAGVGVNYGYTF
TRBD1	TRBV6-6	.	TRBJ1-1	TGTGCCAGCCATCGTGGGACAGAAGGTACTGAAGCTTTCTTT	CASHRGTEGTEAFF
.	TRBV20-1	.	TRBJ2-1	TGCAGTGCTCACAGGGTCAATGAGCAGTTCTTC	CSAHRVNEQFF
.	TRBV13	few	TRBJ2-5	TGTGCCAGCAGCTTACCCAGAACAGGGAGACAAGAGACCCAGTACTTC	CASSLPRTGRQETQYF
.	TRBV5-1	few	TRBJ1-4	TGCGCCAGCAGCTTCGGGGGGCTTGATGAAAAACTGTTTTTT	CASSFGGLDEKLFF
.	TRBV2	.	TRBJ2-7	TGTGCCAGCAGTGATCGCGACACCAGGCCCTACGAGCAGTACTTC	CASSDRDTRPYEQYF
TRBD2	TRBV27	.	TRBJ2-3	TGTGCCAGGCCAGCGGGAGGAAAGGATACGCAGTATTTT	CARPAGGKDTQYF
.	TRBV4-3	.	TRBJ2-2	TGCGCCAGCAGCCAAGATGTTGGGGGCAGGACCGGGGAGCTGTTTTTT	CASSQDVGGRTGELFF
.	TRBV30	.	TRBJ1-6	TGTGCCTGGAGTGGGGGCTTGGATTCACCCCTCCACTTT	CAWSGGLDSPLHF
.	TRBV6-5	.	TRBJ1-2	TGTGCCAGCAGTTATGGAGACCGCTATGGCTACACCTTC	CASSYGDRYGYTF
.	TRBV7-9	.	TRBJ1-1	TGTGCCAGCAGCTCCTCAAGACAGCAGGGGACTGAAGCTTTCTTT	CASSSSRQQGTEAFF
TRBD1	TRBV6-6	.	TRBJ2-7	TGTGCCAGCATTCCGGGACAGGGTCTCTCCTACGAGCAGTACTTC	CASIPGQGLSYEQYF
.	TRBV6-5	.	TRBJ2-2	TGTGCCAGCAGTGAAGGCGGCACCGGGGAGCTGTTTTTT	CASSEGGTGELFF
.	TRBV6-6	.	TRBJ1-1	TGTGCCAGCAGAGCCACCGGGACATACACTGAAGCTTTCTTT	CASRATGTYTEAFF
TRBD2	TRBV10-1	.	TRBJ2-7	TGCGCCAGCAGACCGAAAATAGCGGGAGTCATCCACGAGCAGTACTTC	CASRPKIAGVIHEQYF
.	TRBV27	.	TRBJ2-7	TGTGCCAGCAGTTCCAAGGACTACTCCTACGAGCAGTACTTC	CASSSKDYSYEQYF
.	TRBV6-6	.	TRBJ2-2	TGTGCCAGCACCACTTACGACAGTGTCGGGGAGCTGTTTTTT	CASTTYDSVGELFF
TRBD2	TRBV5-4	.	TRBJ2-1	TGTGCCAGCAGCCTTCTGAGTAGCGGGAGAGGTGAGCAGTTCTTC	CASSLLSSGRGEQFF
TRBD2	TRBV29-1	.	TRBJ2-1	TGCAGCGTTGGACTAGCGGGGGCCAATGAGCAGTTCTTC	CSVGLAGANEQFF
.	TRBV6-5	.	TRBJ2-5	TGTGCCAGCAGTCAAGGACACCGTGTTGAGACCCAGTACTTC	CASSQGHRVETQYF
.	TRBV6-6	.	TRBJ1-1	TGTGCCAGCAGAACGGCAGGAGGGAACACTGAAGCTTTCTTT	CASRTAGGNTEAFF
TRBD1	TRBV7-8	.	TRBJ2-3	TGTGCCAGCAGCCGAGACAGGGAGAGCACAGATACGCAGTATTTT	CASSRDRESTDTQYF
.	TRBV30	.	TRBJ1-2	TGTGCCTGGAGTGTAGGAGTGGCGGATGGCTACACCTTC	CAWSVGVADGYTF
.	TRBV2	few	TRBJ2-7	TGTGCCAGCACCGGCGGGACGTACGAGCAGTACTTC	CASTGGTYEQYF
TRBD1	TRBV6-5	.	TRBJ2-3	TGTGCCAGCAGCGTGGACAGGCTCACCACAGATACGCAGTATTTT	CASSVDRLTTDTQYF
TRBD1	TRBV5-1	.	TRBJ1-1	TGCGCCAGCAGCTTGGGTGAGGGGGCTAGGAACACTGAAGCTTTCTTT	CASSLGEGARNTEAFF
.	TRBV5-1	once	TRBJ1-1	TGCGCCAGCGGTTCGGGTAGCGCCACCTGGAACACTGAAGCTTTCTTT	CASGSGSATWNTEAFF
.	TRBV27	.	TRBJ2-6	TGTGCCAGCAGTTCCAGGGGCCCACCCGTCCTGACTTTC	CASSSRGPPVLTF
.	TRBV29-1	.	TRBJ1-1	TGCAGCGGGGTACGGGGGGGCACTGAAGCTTTCTTT	CSGVRGGTEAFF
.	TRBV9	.	TRBJ1-1	TGTGCCAGCAGCACCCGAGCGGATGGTTACGCTGAAGCTTTCTTT	CASSTRADGYAEAFF
.	TRBV5-1	.	TRBJ2-2	TGCGCCAGCAGCTTGGCCTCCTCTCCGGGGGAGCTGTTTTTT	CASSLASSPGELFF
TRBD2	TRBV4-1	.	TRBJ2-1	TGCGCCAGCAGCCAAGAAGCGAGCGGGGGGAACAATGAGCAGTTCTTC	CASSQEASGGNNEQFF
TRBD2	TRBV29-1	.	TRBJ2-3	TGCAGCGTTGTAACAAGTAACCCTAGCGGGACAGATACGCAGTATTTT	CSVVTSNPSGTDTQYF
TRBD1	TRBV10-3	.	TRBJ1-4	TGTGCCATCAGCGGGGACAGGGGCTCAACTAATGAAAAACTGTTTTTT	CAISGDRGSTNEKLFF
TRBD2	TRBV4-1	.	TRBJ2-7	TGCGCCAGCAGCCAACTCCTTAGCGGGACTACCTACGAGCAGTACTTC	CASSQLLSGTTYEQYF
.	TRBV12-5	.	TRBJ1-4	TGTGCTAGTGGTTTGGCCGTCGACAGTGGTGAAAAACTGTTTTTT	CASGLAVDSGEKLFF
TRBD1	TRBV5-4	.	TRBJ2-7	TGTGCCAGCAGCCACGACAGGGGGCGCGCCTACGAGCAGTACTTC	CASSHDRGRAYEQYF
TRBD2	TRBV25-1	.	TRBJ2-3	TGTGCCAGCAGCGACGTAGGGAGCGGGATACGCACAGATACGCAGTATTTT	CASSDVGSGIRTDTQYF
TRBD1	TRBV7-2	.	TRBJ2-1	TGTGCCAGCACCGAACAGGACAGGGGTCGCAATGAGCAGTTCTTC	CASTEQDRGRNEQFF
.	TRBV7-9	.	TRBJ1-2	TGTGCCAGCAGCTTGGGACTCGCGGGGGATGGCTACACCTTC	CASSLGLAGDGYTF
TRBD1	TRBV30	.	TRBJ1-2	TGTGCCTGGAGTGGCCACAGGGGGCGGGTTGGCTACACCTTC	CAWSGHRGRVGYTF
.	TRBV6-1	.	TRBJ2-2	TGTGCCAGCAGTGAAGATATCAGCGGGGAGCTGTTTTTT	CASSEDISGELFF
.	TRBV15	once	TRBJ1-5	TGTGCCACCAGGGGGGGACTTGAGCAGCCCCAGCATTTT	CATRGGLEQPQHF
TRBD2	TRBV18	once	TRBJ2-3	TGTGCCAGCTCACCACAGGGAGGGAGGCACACAGATACGCAGTATTTT	CASSPQGGRHTDTQYF
TRBD1	TRBV10-2	.	TRBJ2-7	TGCGCCAGCAGGGGGACAGACTTTACCTACGAGCAGTACTTC	CASRGTDFTYEQYF
.	TRBV13	.	TRBJ1-1	TGTGCCAGCAGCTTGGAGCTCACTGAAGCTTTCTTT	CASSLELTEAFF
TRBD1	TRBV7-9	.	TRBJ2-5	TGTGCCAGCGGCCGGACAGGGGGCGCTGAGACCCAGTACTTC	CASGRTGGAETQYF
TRBD2	TRBV2	.	TRBJ2-4	TGTGCCAGCAGTGAAGTATCTGGGACTAGCGCCCTCTTC	CASSEVSGTSALF
TRBD2	TRBV30	.	TRBJ2-7	TGTGCCTGGAGTGGGGGACTAGCAGGGACCTACGAGCAGTACTTC	CAWSGGLAGTYEQYF
TRBD2	TRBV6-1	.	TRBJ2-1	TGTGCCAGCAGTGAGGGACTAGGGGGCTACAATGAGCAGTTCTTC	CASSEGLGGYNEQFF
TRBD1	TRBV2	.	TRBJ2-5	TGTGCCAGCAGAGACAAGACAGGGTCTTATGAGACCCAGTACTTC	CASRDKTGSYETQYF